A selection of T cell receptor beta chains follows, all from one sample in a study of T-cell reconstitution after alpha-beta-depleted transplantation in children. TCRdb reanalysed the PCR reads using MiXCR and keeps one entry per CDR3 protein. The sample carries 700,000 to 950,000 distinct CDR3 sequences, about 15% recorded once. The material was PBMCs, mostly from graft donor cells, obtained 360 days after TCRalphabeta/CD19-depleted stem cell transplant. These receptors were obtained from a male patient aged 10 to 17 who had a stem cell transplant for acute lymphoblastic leukemia, so the T cells may come from the graft donor. CDR3s include the opening cysteine and the closing phenylalanine or tryptophan.

V gene	J gene	CDR3 protein
TRBV29-1	TRBJ2-5	CSVEDSLETQYF
TRBV12-3/TRBV12-4	TRBJ1-1	CASSLAQGAWTEAFF
TRBV7-8	TRBJ2-3	CASKRQGKYTDTQYF
TRBV3-1	TRBJ2-5	CASSQGGLAGLQETQYF
TRBV15	TRBJ2-1	CATSRDALTGYNEQFF
TRBV3-1	TRBJ2-7	CASSPNPGQKYF
TRBV15	TRBJ2-7	CATSTRGQGIYEQYF
TRBV5-1	TRBJ2-7	CASNFDSHSYEQYF
TRBV5-1	TRBJ2-2	CASSLREDGGELFF
TRBV19	TRBJ2-7	CASSTRARGALNPYEQYF
TRBV28	TRBJ2-1	CASSRTTGLAGVNEQFF
TRBV5-1	TRBJ2-1	CASSQGRLNSYNEQFF
TRBV20-1	TRBJ2-7	CSARDLPGSGSRQPYEQYF
TRBV5-1	TRBJ2-7	CASSLAADHEQYF
TRBV2	TRBJ2-7	CASSEGFLAGGNEQYF
TRBV5-1	TRBJ1-4	CASSPPGEKLFF